A single sample is the source of the 16 T cell receptor beta chains below, sequenced in a study of CD8 T cells in ankylosing spondylitis. MiXCR was run by TCRdb on the 5' RACE reads, yielding one entry per CDR3 protein. The sample shows 250,000 to 350,000 distinct CDR3 sequences, roughly 20% of them seen only once. Specimen: blood, either unsorted or a sorted T cell fraction (not recorded which). The receptors stem from a female donor with ankylosing spondylitis or in good health (not recorded which).

About this clonotype itself: Relative to the germline gene, one junction end is altered; a read error may explain this. The rearrangement uses TRBV7-7 and TRBJ2-2, with no clear D. CDR1 and CDR2 from the germline V gene are SSHAT and FNYEAQ (reference sequence). This CDR3 contains 13 residues. The CDR3 DNA reads as TGTGCTAGCAGCCGTGACACCTTCGGGGAGCTGTTTTTT. It yields the protein CASSRDTFGELFF.

This clonotype was observed at least ten times. This sequence joins TRBV6-5 and TRBJ2-7; the match to TRBD2 covers 7 bases. With V trimmed by 6 bases and J by 6 bases, 14 bases remained unmatched. From germline, CDR1 is MNHEY and CDR2 SVGAGI. The length of the CDR3 is 15 residues. The CDR3 nucleotides read TGTGCCAGCAGGGCTGGGACTACCAGAGAGGGCGAGCAGTACTTC. It encodes CASRAGTTREGEQYF.

This chain joins TRBV29-1 and TRBJ2-2; a weak D match, TRBD2 (5 bases). Germline-derived CDR1 and CDR2 are SQVTM and ANQGSEA. The V gene lost 7 bases and the J gene lost 3 bases, with 9 bases spanning the gap. This CDR3 contains 12 residues. The CDR3 DNA sequence: TGCAGCGGAGGGAGTTACACCGGGGAGCTGTTTTTT. Its translation is CSGGSYTGELFF.

About this clonotype itself: Since a much larger clone is just one base distant, this may be a read error. The CDR3, as DNA: TGCAGTGCTGGATACGGACTAGACGAGCAGCACTTC. It yields the protein CSAGYGLDEQHF. The rearrangement uses TRBV20-1 and TRBJ2-7; 7 bases are a match to TRBD2. Germline lookup yields CDR1 DFQATT and CDR2 SNEGSKA (reference sequence). The CDR3 is 12 amino acids.

The chain combines TRBV12-3 or TRBV12-4 with TRBJ2-3, with D unclear. CDR3 size: 11 residues. The V gene lost 5 bases and the J gene lost 5 bases, with 5 bases spanning the gap. CDR3 coding DNA: TGTGCCAGCAGTCCAATAGATACGCAGTATTTT. It codes for CASSPIDTQYF.

This chain uses TRBV20-1 with TRBJ2-1; no clear D gene. The germline CDR1 and CDR2 sequences are DFQATT and SNEGSKA (reference sequence). Trimming stripped 6 bases from V and 5 bases from J, with 5 bases between. CDR3 size: 10 residues. The chain's CDR3 is CSAENNEQFF. In DNA form, the CDR3 reads TGCAGTGCCGAGAACAATGAGCAGTTCTTC.

This clonotype was seen a few times. The chain carries TRBV24-1 and TRBJ1-1, with 8 bases that match TRBD1. After removal of 3 bases from V and 7 bases from J, the junction contained 6 bases not matched to a gene. In germline, CDR1 is KGHDR, CDR2 SFDVKD. The CDR3 runs 14 residues. The CDR3 loop reads CATSDGQGGNEAFF. The CDR3 coding sequence is TGTGCCACCAGTGATGGACAGGGTGGGAATGAAGCTTTCTTT.

This chain joins TRBV29-1 and TRBJ2-5; maybe TRBD2 (5 bases). Germline V CDR1 and CDR2: SQVTM, ANQGSEA. Trimming shortened V by 8 bases and J by 6 bases, and 19 bases separated the two germline ends. This CDR3 region has 13 residues. CDR3 region: CSITHSNGKTQYF. CDR3 DNA: TGCAGCATTACACACTCTAACGGGAAGACCCAGTACTTC.

The table lists this clonotype with a few counts. This sequence joins TRBV20-1 and TRBJ2-3; D remains unclear. Trimming left V 6 bases short and J 8 bases short, with 12 bases between. The CDR3 is 11 residues long. Germline V gene lookup returns CDR1 DFQATT and CDR2 SNEGSKA (reference sequence). In nucleotides, the CDR3 is TGCAGTGCCGCCAGACTGGCTACGCAGTATTTT. It specifies CSAARLATQYF.

This clonotype was seen many times. The chain couples TRBV7-6 to TRBJ2-3; 8 bases line up with TRBD2. Germline trimming cut 4 bases from V and 4 bases from J; bases unmatched to any gene: 1. The germline CDR1 and CDR2 sequences are SGHVS and FNYEAQ. The CDR3 sequence is 13 residues long. For the CDR3, the DNA is TGTGCCAGCAGCTCCGGGGGGGCAGATACGCAGTATTTT. Residues: CASSSGGADTQYF.

This clonotype has ten or more counts. J is TRBJ1-2 and V is TRBV21-1; the table calls TRBD1, which could not be checked here. TRBV21-1 represents a pseudogene. This CDR3 has 10 residues. The chain's CDR3 is CARGQGAVTF. The CDR3 DNA sequence: TGTGCCAGAGGACAGGGCGCCGTCACCTTC.

V usage is TRBV7-2 and J usage is TRBJ2-4; unclear D gene. Germline CDR1 reads SGHTA; CDR2 reads FQGNSA. The V and J ends lost 1 base and 0 bases respectively, with 4 bases between them. CDR3 length: 14 amino acids. The CDR3 coding sequence is TGTGCCAGCAGCTTAGTGGTAGCCAAAAACATTCAGTACTTC. It yields the protein CASSLVVAKNIQYF. The variable domain in full, completed from reference TRBV7-2 and TRBJ2-4, reads GAGVSQSPSNKVTEKGKDVELRCDPISGHTALYWYRQSLGQGLEFLIYFQGNSAPDKSGLPSDRFSAERTGGSVSTLTIQRTQQEDSAVYLCASSLVVAKNIQYFGAGTRLSVL.

This clonotype was observed at least ten times. V and J are TRBV7-3 and TRBJ1-2, with 7 bases identical to TRBD1. Germline assignment: CDR1 SGHTA and CDR2 FQGTGA. J was trimmed by 5 bases and V by 8 bases; bases with no gene match: 5. The CDR3 has 12 amino acids. The CDR3 loop reads CASGDSTYGYTF. The CDR3 DNA follows: TGTGCCAGCGGGGACAGTACATATGGCTACACCTTC.

V usage is TRBV30 and J usage is TRBJ2-7; D is unclear. Germline CDR1 and CDR2: GTSNPN and SVGIG (reference sequence). The CDR3 runs to 14 residues. The ends were cut back, 4 bases at V and 0 bases at J, with 13 bases in the middle. This CDR3 reads CAWTRSLSSYEQYF. The CDR3 region has the DNA TGTGCCTGGACACGCTCCTTGAGCTCCTACGAGCAGTACTTC.

This chain joins TRBV5-1 and TRBJ2-7; 7 bases map to TRBD1. The CDR3 totals 13 residues. Germline V gene lookup returns CDR1 SGHRS and CDR2 YFSETQ. Trimming took 7 bases from V and 4 from J; bases not matched to a gene: 8. The CDR3 nucleotides read TGCGCCAGCGGCACCGGGACAGCTTACGAGCAGTACTTC. This codes for CASGTGTAYEQYF.

This clonotype has ten or more counts. The chain is built from TRBV29-1 and TRBJ2-2; TRBD1 is a possible D gene (5 bases). Germline loops: CDR1 SQVTM, CDR2 ANQGSEA. V lost 2 bases, J lost 3 bases, and 13 bases lay in between. The CDR3 is 15 residues long. As DNA, the CDR3 is TGCAGCGTTGAATCATCCAGGGATGACACCGGGGAGCTGTTTTTT. Encoded protein: CSVESSRDDTGELFF.